Presented here are 4 T cell receptor beta chains from one specimen sequenced in a study of identical twins. TCRdb called the 5' RACE reads again in MiXCR, with one record for every CDR3 protein. The table records about 690,000 distinct CDR3 sequences, 5.5% to 7.5% of them present only once. The material sequenced was naive T cells sorted from blood. These TCRs come from a man aged 18 to 30 in good health.

In its sample, this clonotype was seen many times. V gene TRBV9 combines with J gene TRBJ2-3; TRBD2 aligns across 10 bases. Trimming cost V 0 bases and J 4 bases; bases outside gene matches: 5. The CDR3 extends over 16 amino acids. CDR1 and CDR2 (germline): SGDLS, YYNGEE. The CDR3 sequence is CASSVDLAGAADTQYF. CDR3 DNA sequence: TGTGCCAGCAGCGTAGATCTAGCGGGAGCGGCAGATACGCAGTATTTT. Using reference TRBV9 and TRBJ2-3 for the parts outside the CDR3, the full variable domain is DSGVTQTPKHLITATGQRVTLRCSPRSGDLSVYWYQQSLDQGLQFLIQYYNGEERAKGNILERFSAQQFPDLHSELNLSSLELGDSALYFCASSVDLAGAADTQYFGPGTRLTVL.

This clonotype was seen many times. The J gene is TRBJ2-3, the V gene TRBV20-1; TRBD2 matches at 9 bases. CDR3 size: 16 residues. J lost 0 bases, V lost 3 bases, and 7 bases had no gene match. CDR1 is DFQATT, CDR2 SNEGSKA, per germline (reference sequence). The CDR3 coding sequence is TGCAGTGCTAGCTCGGCTAGCGGGACTAGCACAGATACGCAGTATTTT. Its protein is CSASSASGTSTDTQYF.

This clonotype was recorded at least ten times. The chain couples TRBV29-1 to TRBJ2-1; D may be TRBD2 (5 bases). CDR1 is SQVTM, CDR2 ANQGSEA, per germline. The CDR3 covers 13 residues. Trimming shortened V by 2 bases and J by 8 bases, and 13 bases separated the two germline ends. The CDR3 coding sequence is TGCAGCGTTGAATCTCCGGGAATCTATGAGCAGTTCTTC. Its translation is CSVESPGIYEQFF.

Only a few counts were recorded for this clonotype. This chain uses TRBV27 with TRBJ2-1; 11 bases map to TRBD2. Losses at the gene ends were 5 bases for V and 3 bases for J; bases not matched to a gene: 6. CDR3 length equals 16 residues. The germline V gene has CDR1 MNHEY and CDR2 SMNVEV (reference sequence). As DNA, the CDR3 is TGTGCCAGCAGTCGACTAGCGGGGCCACTCTACAATGAGCAGTTCTTC. It specifies CASSRLAGPLYNEQFF.